A selection of T cell receptor beta chains follows, all from one sample in a study of CD8+ T cells in alopecia areata. Clones were read by immunoSEQ multiplex PCR, and TCRdb kept only the in-frame ones, dropping some. The table lists about 180,000 clones, around 64% of them singletons, with roughly 10% in the top ten. Material: CD8+ T cells sorted from blood, obtained at week 0. These receptors all stem from a human donor with alopecia areata. Each CDR3 is given without its conserved first and last residue.

V gene: TRBV7-2
J gene: TRBJ1-1
CDR3 protein: ASSFSLRYRYTEAF

V gene: TRBV11-2
J gene: TRBJ2-7
CDR3 protein: ASSSGTVYEQY

V gene: TRBV13
J gene: TRBJ2-6
CDR3 protein: ASLQNSGANVLT

V gene: TRBV30
J gene: TRBJ2-5
CDR3 protein: AWSFLAGEYQETQY

V gene: TRBV7-2
J gene: TRBJ2-3
CDR3 protein: ASSLVPSTDTQY

V gene: TRBV27
J gene: TRBJ1-1
CDR3 protein: ASNSVGGMNTEAF

V gene: TRBV29-1
J gene: TRBJ1-1
CDR3 protein: SADRDTEAF

V gene: TRBV30
J gene: TRBJ1-1
CDR3 protein: AWSQGTEAF

V gene: TRBV2
J gene: TRBJ1-2
CDR3 protein: ASSRGLGYGYT

V gene: TRBV7-9
J gene: TRBJ2-3
CDR3 protein: ASLTPDTQY

V gene: TRBV30
J gene: TRBJ1-2
CDR3 protein: AWSVRQSGTYGYT

V gene: TRBV27
J gene: TRBJ2-1
CDR3 protein: ASSPQRAHNEQF

V gene: TRBV5-1
J gene: TRBJ2-7
CDR3 protein: ASRSLASGAYEQY

V gene: TRBV11-2
J gene: TRBJ2-3
CDR3 protein: ASMNSGGSTDTQY

V gene: TRBV30
J gene: TRBJ1-2
CDR3 protein: AWETRNDYGYT

V gene: TRBV27
J gene: TRBJ1-2
CDR3 protein: ASSPAGKGYT

V gene: TRBV13
J gene: TRBJ1-4
CDR3 protein: ASSQLDQSEKLF

V gene: TRBV10-3
J gene: TRBJ1-6
CDR3 protein: AARGGPSPLH

V gene: TRBV4-1
J gene: TRBJ1-1
CDR3 protein: ASSPLGLIRQLAF

V gene: TRBV7-9
J gene: TRBJ1-2
CDR3 protein: ASNPPQGSNYGYT

V gene: TRBV29-1
J gene: TRBJ1-1
CDR3 protein: SVERVGGEAF

V gene: TRBV29-1
J gene: -
CDR3 protein: SVEVWKVAETGLEQY

V gene: TRBV13
J gene: TRBJ2-7
CDR3 protein: ASSKRTGGYEQY

V gene: TRBV7-9
J gene: TRBJ1-2
CDR3 protein: ASSSEMGQGSYGYT

V gene: TRBV7-9
J gene: TRBJ2-7
CDR3 protein: ASRAGSAYEQY

V gene: TRBV19
J gene: TRBJ1-5
CDR3 protein: ASSPWGNQPQH

V gene: TRBV5-6
J gene: TRBJ1-2
CDR3 protein: ASSTGTGLYGYT

V gene: TRBV6-5
J gene: TRBJ2-1
CDR3 protein: ASSWGESGPYNEQF

V gene: TRBV5-1
J gene: TRBJ2-7
CDR3 protein: ASSLAEYNMGEQY

V gene: TRBV4-1
J gene: TRBJ2-1
CDR3 protein: ASSQEKEGAAYNEQF

V gene: TRBV14
J gene: TRBJ2-1
CDR3 protein: ASSQDYNEQF

V gene: TRBV29-1
J gene: TRBJ1-2
CDR3 protein: SVPRPDGYT

V gene: TRBV15
J gene: TRBJ2-4
CDR3 protein: ATAGLAAKNIQY

V gene: TRBV29-1
J gene: TRBJ2-7
CDR3 protein: SVEGKDRGFDEQY

V gene: TRBV5-6
J gene: TRBJ2-5
CDR3 protein: ASSLVTGQETQY

V gene: TRBV11-2
J gene: TRBJ2-5
CDR3 protein: ASSFDGGQGETQY

V gene: TRBV27
J gene: TRBJ2-7
CDR3 protein: ASREGYEQY

V gene: TRBV9
J gene: TRBJ2-7
CDR3 protein: ASSPNSGPEEQY

V gene: TRBV29-1
J gene: TRBJ2-5
CDR3 protein: SVAGQGETQY